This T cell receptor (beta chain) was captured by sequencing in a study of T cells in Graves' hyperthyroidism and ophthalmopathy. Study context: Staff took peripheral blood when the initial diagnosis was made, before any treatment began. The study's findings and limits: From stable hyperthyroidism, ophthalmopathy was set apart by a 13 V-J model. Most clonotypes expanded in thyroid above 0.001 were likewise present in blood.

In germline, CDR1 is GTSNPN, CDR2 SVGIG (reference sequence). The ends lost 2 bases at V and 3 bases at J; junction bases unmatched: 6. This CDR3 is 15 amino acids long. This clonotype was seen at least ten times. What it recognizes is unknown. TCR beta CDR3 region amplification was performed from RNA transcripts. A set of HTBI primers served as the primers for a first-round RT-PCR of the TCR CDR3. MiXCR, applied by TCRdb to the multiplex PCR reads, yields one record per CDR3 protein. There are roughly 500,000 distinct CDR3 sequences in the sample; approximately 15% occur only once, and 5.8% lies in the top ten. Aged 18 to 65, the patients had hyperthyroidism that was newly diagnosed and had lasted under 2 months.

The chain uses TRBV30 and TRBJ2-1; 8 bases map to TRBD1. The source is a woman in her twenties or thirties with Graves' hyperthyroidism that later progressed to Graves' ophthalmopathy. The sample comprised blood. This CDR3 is CAWSRTGGLYNEQFF. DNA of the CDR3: TGTGCCTGGAGTCGTACAGGGGGACTCTACAATGAGCAGTTCTTC. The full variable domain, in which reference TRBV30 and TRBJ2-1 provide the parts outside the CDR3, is SQTIHQWPATLVQPVGSPLSLECTVEGTSNPNLYWYRQAAGRGLQLLFYSVGIGQISSEVPQNLSASRPQDRQFILSSKKLLLSDSGFYLCAWSRTGGLYNEQFFGPGTRLTVL.